Listed below are T cell receptor beta chains from one sample, sequenced in a study of cytomegalovirus exposure and HLA in healthy donors. Profiling relied on immunoSEQ multiplex PCR, and the TCRdb table lists in-frame clones only, not all of them. The sample holds about 79,000 clones. The sequenced sample consisted of PBMCs. Every receptor here comes from a man aged 25-40 years in good health and CMV-seronegative. The CDR3 runs from the conserved cysteine through the conserved F or W. The D gene is left open where the match is weak.

j_call d_call v_call cdr3_aa cdr3_nt
TRBJ2-6 TRBD1 TRBV4-1 CASSRGTGSSGANVLTF TGCGCCAGCAGCAGGGGGACAGGTAGCTCTGGGGCCAACGTCCTGACTTTC
TRBJ2-7 NA TRBV5-5 CASSRVGVSYEQYF TGTGCCAGCAGTCGGGTGGGAGTCTCCTACGAGCAGTACTTC
TRBJ2-7 NA TRBV9 CASSVGLEIHEQYF TGTGCCAGCAGCGTAGGACTAGAGATCCACGAGCAGTACTTC
TRBJ2-7 TRBD2 TRBV5-6 CASSWDGTSRYEQYF TGTGCCAGCAGCTGGGACGGGACTAGCAGGTACGAGCAGTACTTC
TRBJ2-2 TRBD2 TRBV2 CASSGTSRFTGELFF TGTGCCAGCAGTGGGACTAGCAGATTTACCGGGGAGCTGTTTTTT
TRBJ1-2 TRBD1 TRBV7-2 CASSLAYRGLDYGYTF TGTGCCAGCAGCTTAGCGTACAGGGGGCTGGACTATGGCTACACCTTC
TRBJ1-2 NA TRBV7-9 CASSPWHYGYTF TGTGCCAGCAGCCCCTGGCATTATGGCTACACCTTC
TRBJ2-5 NA TRBV2 CASSPRATRETQYF TGTGCCAGCAGTCCCCGCGCCACCCGGGAGACCCAGTACTTC
TRBJ2-7 TRBD1 TRBV6-6 CASADKGQASYEQYF TGTGCCAGCGCCGATAAGGGACAGGCCTCCTACGAGCAGTACTTC
TRBJ1-2 NA TRBV4-2 CASSQGQGYGYTF TGTGCCAGCAGCCAAGGCCAGGGTTACGGCTACACCTTC
TRBJ2-7 TRBD1 TRBV13 CASSLGGTGIYEQYF TGTGCCAGCAGCTTAGGTGGGACAGGGATTTACGAGCAGTACTTC
TRBJ2-3 TRBD2 TRBV30 CAGSVAGSQTDTQYF TGTGCCGGGAGTGTAGCGGGGTCCCAGACAGATACGCAGTATTTT
TRBJ2-1 NA TRBV21-1 CAKSGSSYNEQFF TGTGCCAAAAGCGGGAGCTCTTACAATGAGCAGTTCTTC
TRBJ2-7 TRBD1 TRBV10-3 CAISEIPGQGKEGLSYEQYF TGTGCCATCAGTGAGATTCCGGGACAGGGAAAAGAGGGGCTCTCCTACGAGCAGTACTTC
TRBJ1-2 TRBD1 TRBV6-5 CASSGGTDIYGYTF TGTGCCAGCAGTGGGGGGACAGATATCTATGGCTACACCTTC
TRBJ1-1 NA TRBV18 CASSPPNPETTYTEAFF TGTGCCAGCTCACCACCGAATCCCGAGACAACTTACACTGAAGCTTTCTTT
TRBJ1-2 NA TRBV30 CAWSSPVRRGYTF TGTGCCTGGAGTTCTCCAGTTAGGAGGGGCTACACCTTC
TRBJ1-3 TRBD1 TRBV15 CATSRTGGSGNTIYF TGTGCCACCAGCAGGACAGGGGGCTCTGGAAACACCATATATTTT
TRBJ1-2 NA TRBV5-1 CASSLVQGNYGYTF TGCGCCAGCAGCTTGGTACAGGGAAACTATGGCTACACCTTC
TRBJ1-5 NA TRBV18 CASSGTFSNQPQHF TGTGCCAGCTCAGGGACTTTTAGCAATCAGCCCCAGCATTTT
TRBJ1-2 TRBD1 TRBV5-6 CASRNQDRTLYGYTF TGTGCCAGCAGGAACCAGGACAGGACCTTATATGGCTACACCTTC
TRBJ2-3 NA TRBV2 CASRAGVGTDTQYF TGTGCCAGCAGGGCCGGAGTAGGCACAGATACGCAGTATTTT
TRBJ2-1 TRBD1 TRBV6-5 CASSLGTGNYNEQFF TGTGCCAGCAGCCTCGGGACAGGCAACTACAATGAGCAGTTCTTC
TRBJ1-2 NA TRBV5-1 CASSIGGAEGNYGYTF TGCGCCAGCAGCATAGGCGGGGCAGAGGGAAACTATGGCTACACCTTC
TRBJ2-2 NA TRBV5-1 CASSLVGGDTGELFF TGCGCCAGCAGCTTGGTTGGGGGCGACACCGGGGAGCTGTTTTTT
TRBJ2-1 TRBD1 TRBV5-1 CASSLDPGQGYNEQFF TGCGCCAGCAGCTTGGACCCGGGACAGGGCTACAATGAGCAGTTCTTC
TRBJ2-1 NA TRBV27 CASSLMQGRSYNEQFF TGTGCCAGCAGTTTAATGCAGGGTCGGTCCTACAATGAGCAGTTCTTC
TRBJ1-2 NA TRBV5-6 CASSTDRTYGYTF TGTGCCAGCAGCACAGACAGGACCTATGGCTACACCTTC
TRBJ2-5 TRBD2 TRBV29-1 CSVEMGGEETQYF TGCAGCGTTGAAATGGGAGGGGAAGAGACCCAGTACTTC
TRBJ1-2 NA TRBV27 CASSEYPNRDGYTF TGTGCCAGCAGCGAGTACCCAAACAGGGATGGCTACACCTTC
TRBJ1-2 NA TRBV27 CASSFYGRGFYGYTF TGTGCCAGCAGTTTCTATGGACGGGGATTCTATGGCTACACCTTC
TRBJ2-7 TRBD2 TRBV2 CAIRLAGVEQYF TGTGCCATTAGACTAGCGGGGGTCGAGCAGTACTTC